The TCR beta chain under discussion was sequenced for a study of regulatory T cells in long-lasting Graves disease. Time point denoted: persistent/refractory GD, antithyroid drugs over 5 years with positive TRAb. Extracted RNA from PBMCs served as the source of the TCR library. Construction of TCR beta libraries relied on iRepertoire HTBI primers and on Arm-PCR targeting CDR3 regions. TCRdb called the multiplex PCR reads again in MiXCR, with one record for every CDR3 protein. The sample shows more than 650,000 distinct CDR3 sequences, 30% of them seen only once. This clonotype has ten or more counts. The sequenced sample was peripheral blood mononuclear cells (PBMCs), obtained when the disease was refractory, from a patient treated with antithyroid drugs. This TCR was sampled from a female donor with Graves disease.

The CDR3 reads CASSLGSVYYGYTF. CDR3 sequence (DNA): TGTGCCAGCAGCTTAGGCAGCGTTTACTATGGCTACACCTTC. This chain links TRBV13 with TRBJ1-2; D not certain. The CDR3 covers 14 residues. Trimming stripped 0 bases from V and 3 bases from J, with 8 bases between. The germline V gene encodes CDR1 PRHDT and CDR2 FYEKMQ (reference sequence).